This T cell receptor (beta chain) emerged from a study of shared clonotypes between healthy human individuals (dated by TCRdb to 2018 to 2021). Study-level background: A couple of women and three men aged 18 to 49 years were included in the cohort. For each donor, CD4 naive and CD4 memory were each run on three plates, CD8 naive on two plates, and CD8 memory on one plate. To estimate repertoire size and how much clonotypes are shared between individuals, the study performed deep sequencing of blood TCR repertoires from a few healthy adults. To increase sequencing depth and limit assay-specific biases, different laboratories used diverse techniques to prepare libraries and sequence TCR repertoires. Between about 0.85 and 10 billion PBMCs per donor were obtained by leukapheresis.

Healthy HIV-negative adults with no recently reported acute infections or vaccinations were included as donors. Only Caucasian adults living in Nashville, Tennessee, USA were represented among the donors. CD4+ T cells were enriched by magnetic negative selection, after which naive cells were positively selected on CD45RA and the negative fraction was taken as the memory subset. Blood was collected by leukapheresis, and PBMCs were isolated by Ficoll-Histopaque density gradient centrifugation and then cryopreserved in liquid nitrogen vapor phase. Analytical flow cytometry was used to check the purity and quantity of each magnetically sorted T cell population. Genomic DNA was isolated from every sorted fraction and measured by UV absorbance on a Nanodrop 2000c. The paper as a whole reports these results and caveats: Incomplete sequencing was indicated by rarefaction of sorted-subset datasets, despite the large sequencing depth. When several donors were compared, the shared fraction of clonotypes was 5% to 6.5% for naive CD4, 3.5% to 4% for naive CD8, about 2.5% for memory CD4, and less than 0.45% for memory CD8. Because the study included a small number of donors, the genetic and exposure-history diversity represented was limited. Naive subsets generally had larger estimated clonotype richness than memory subsets did. Pairwise subsampling led to the expectation that sequencing depth would affect the degree of clonotype sharing among donors. Sampling was restricted to blood, and TCR repertoires in tissues likely differ from the TCR repertoires found in blood. Compared with non-shared clonotypes, clonotypes shared by all four sorted-subset donors had higher generation probabilities.

A remark on this clone: There is no known antigen for this receptor. No base qualities exist here, and no much larger clone lies one base off it.

According to the germline V gene (reference sequence), CDR1 reads SEHNR and CDR2 reads FQNEAQ. The CDR3 contains 14 residues, cysteine and phenylalanine counted. Just CDR3 DNA is preserved here, 42 bases in frame from base 1. V and J are truncated by 5 bases and 3 bases respectively, leaving an intervening sequence of 11 bases. TCR CDR3 regions were amplified from genomic DNA by multiplex PCR using the deep immunoSEQ assay. Extracted genomic DNA from each cell subset was spread evenly across all wells of several immunoSEQ 96-well plates, with each plate serving as a replicate. For sorted subsets, 200 to 250 ng of genomic DNA, equivalent to 30,000 or so T cell genomes, went into each replicate PCR. Purified libraries were quantified with a Qubit 3.0 fluorometer, sized on a Bioanalyzer 2100, and re-quantified with the KAPA Library Quantification kit. Every immunoSEQ 96-well plate was sequenced on a separate single-read 150-cycle Illumina NextSeq 550 flow cell. The paper's processing steps were these. Because the immunoSEQ output held only junctional sequences and lacked quality scores, the filtering could not match the filtering applied to full-length reads. To assign V/J genes and CDR3, sequences were annotated against IMGT germline references using PyIR, a Python wrapper for IgBLAST v1.9. Reads were filtered out if the reads had weak V/J assignments (E-value above 1e-6), no CDR3, stop codons, out-of-frame junctions, or ambiguous translated residues. V3J clonotypes were defined as sequences sharing the same inferred V gene, J gene, and CDR3 amino acid sequence. Percentage overlap between repertoires was calculated by dividing the number of shared unique clonotypes by the size of the smaller repertoire. Repertoire richness was assessed with RTK rarefaction, the Chao1 estimator, and Recon v2.1 estimates of unobserved clonotypes. Generation probabilities for all TCRbeta clonotypes obtained by the gDNA method from a handful of donors were computed using OLGA. What TCRdb holds here is the immuneACCESS table cut down to in-frame rearrangements. Part of the clones is not present; checked against another copy, under half of the missing clones reflect an unresolved V gene, and the others are unexplained. Clone size and V and J calls were adopted from that table, with D and trimming inferred from the DNA. The sample has more than 1.2 million clones on record, roughly 98.5% of them singletons. Under 0.45% of the sample is held by the ten biggest clonotypes.

The sequencing input was naive CD4+ T cells sorted from blood. This sample's cell subset or site label indicates: CD45RA+ positively selected. The origin of this receptor is a man aged 30 to 45 in good health. The chain couples TRBV7-9 to TRBJ1-5; TRBD1 is possibly the D segment (6 matching bases). DNA sequence: TGTGCCAGCAGCCCAACAGGGTTCAATCAGCCCCAGCATTTT. It is translated as CASSPTGFNQPQHF.